One sample yielded the 7 T cell receptor beta chains listed below, sequenced in a study of cytomegalovirus exposure and HLA in healthy donors. Method: immunoSEQ multiplex PCR; TCRdb's copy keeps in-frame clones and lacks some. Of about 160,000 clones in the sample, roughly 86% were seen once. Material for sequencing was PBMCs. All receptors come from a man aged 18-30 years in good health and CMV-seropositive.

V and J are TRBV27 and TRBJ1-2, with 7 bases matching TRBD1. Trimming took 6 bases from V and 6 from J; bases not matched to a gene: 4. This CDR3 contains 12 residues. Germline CDR1 MNHEY, CDR2 SMNVEV (reference sequence). The CDR3 coding sequence is TGTGCCAGCAGAGGGGGCTGGCATGGCTACACCTTC. It specifies CASRGGWHGYTF.

The rearrangement joins TRBV16 to TRBJ2-3; D not resolved. This CDR3 is built from 12 residues. V dropped 4 bases and J dropped 3 bases, with 5 bases sitting between them. Germline V CDR1 and CDR2: KGHSY, FQNENV. The CDR3 DNA reads TGTGCCAGCAGCCGTTCGACAGATACGCAGTATTTT. It yields the protein CASSRSTDTQYF.

The J gene is TRBJ2-7, the V gene TRBV28; TRBD2 matches 15 bases. Trimming removed 5 bases from V and 7 bases from J; junction bases left unmatched: 18. CDR3 length: 19 amino acids. CDR1 MDHEN and CDR2 SYDVKM come from the germline V gene. As DNA, the CDR3 is TGTGCCAGCAGTCCCGGACTAGCGGGGGGGGTTGGGGGCTCGCGGGAGCAGTACTTC. The encoded protein is CASSPGLAGGVGGSREQYF.

This CDR3 reads CAISGGTGVETQYF. In DNA form, the CDR3 reads TGTGCCATCAGTGGGGGGACAGGGGTAGAGACCCAGTACTTC. The J gene is TRBJ2-5, the V gene TRBV10-3, with TRBD1 matching over 10 bases. In germline, CDR1 is ENHRY, CDR2 SYGVKD. The CDR3 covers 14 residues. V was clipped by 4 bases and J by 4 bases; unmatched bases: 3.

In this sample, this clone turned up once. In DNA form, the CDR3 reads TGTGCCAGCAGCTTCAGGGACTATGGCTACACCTTC. Residues: CASSFRDYGYTF. The V and J genes are TRBV11-2 and TRBJ1-2; D is possibly TRBD1 (5 bases). In germline, CDR1 is SGHAT, CDR2 FQNNGV. V lost 3 bases and J 3 bases, leaving 5 bases between the germline ends. The CDR3 sequence is 12 residues long.

The V call is TRBV18, the J call TRBJ2-7, with TRBD1 identical over 7 bases. The CDR3 extends over 15 amino acids. After removal of 1 base from V and 2 bases from J, the junction contained 5 bases not matched to a gene. Per germline, CDR1 KGHSH and CDR2 LQKENI. CDR3 residues: CASSPLGRGTYEQYF. The CDR3 nucleotides read TGTGCCAGCTCACCACTGGGCAGGGGGACCTACGAGCAGTACTTC.

V is TRBV10-2 and J is TRBJ2-1, with 7 bases fitting TRBD2. Germline V gives CDR1 WSHSY, CDR2 SAAADI. After removal of 6 bases from V and 3 bases from J, the junction contained 5 bases not matched to a gene. The CDR3 is 14 amino acids. For the CDR3, the DNA is TGCGCCAGCAGATACCTAGCGGACTACAATGAGCAGTTCTTC. Its protein is CASRYLADYNEQFF.